This TCR beta chain was obtained from a study of shared clonotypes between healthy human individuals. Study-wide background: Per donor, CD8 memory used one plate, CD8 naive used two, CD4 memory used three and CD4 naive used three.

Naive CD8 cells, CD45RO-negative and positively selected for CCR7, excluded terminally differentiated effector memory CD45RA+ cells. Healthy HIV-negative adults without recent acute infections or vaccinations served as donors. Trimming cost V 4 bases and J 4 bases; bases outside gene matches: 9. The germline V gene encodes CDR1 SGHRS and CDR2 YFSETQ. CDR3 length: 16 residues. Clones were read by immunoSEQ multiplex PCR, and TCRdb kept only the in-frame ones, dropping some. This table has around 1.9 million clones, approximately 94% appearing once. V usage is TRBV5-1 and J usage is TRBJ1-1; 11 bases are a match to TRBD1. The sequence derives from a man in his late teens or twenties in good health. Some clones in this sample may be carry-over from other donors' samples. The sequencing input was naive CD8+ T cells from PBMCs. The CDR3 here is CASSPTTGTGGTEAFF. CDR3 nucleotide sequence: TGCGCCAGCAGCCCCACAACCGGGACAGGGGGCACTGAAGCTTTCTTT.